This T cell receptor (beta chain) was sequenced in a study of response to subunit inactivated influenza vaccine. Study results and limitations: Seasonal influenza vaccination, on each occasion, was suggested by the authors to recruit few new T cells.

Using its own MiXCR run on the RT-PCR reads, TCRdb lists one record per CDR3 protein. Here the sample spans roughly 170,000 distinct CDR3 sequences, about 9% being singletons. At least ten counts were recorded for this clonotype. Its specificity is unknown. The receptor comes from a middle-aged man who received an inactivated influenza vaccine. Sequences were derived from non-naive T cells sorted from PBMCs, sampled on the day of vaccination.

The CDR3 DNA sequence: TGTGCCATCAGTGAAGACTCTGGGGGGGAAAAACTGTTTTTT. This sequence encodes CAISEDSGGEKLFF. The chain couples TRBV10-3 to TRBJ1-4; weak D call: TRBD1 (5 bases). V was cut by 3 bases and J by 8 bases, with 13 bases left in between. The CDR3 extends over 14 amino acids. From germline, CDR1 is ENHRY and CDR2 SYGVKD.